The rows below give T cell receptor beta chains drawn from one sample of a study of early stage breast cancer tumors. Profiled with immunoSEQ multiplex PCR; TCRdb holds only in-frame clones, not every one. The sample holds 60,000 to 75,000 clones, around 80% seen once. Sequenced: blood. These receptors were taken from a person in their 40s with breast cancer. Both conserved end residues are part of each CDR3. Each record gives: V gene, CDR3 protein.

v_gene: TRBV11-2
CDR3aa: CASSRGTVGTEAFF

v_gene: TRBV28
CDR3aa: CASSTAPYRLGDPTGELFF

v_gene: TRBV7-3
CDR3aa: CASSPRGGGRGNEQFF

v_gene: TRBV19
CDR3aa: CASSSRLYGYTF

v_gene: TRBV11-2
CDR3aa: CASSLDLNLNYGYTF

v_gene: TRBV2
CDR3aa: CASTRLAPYEQYF

v_gene: TRBV6-1
CDR3aa: CASSEMGGNTEAFF

v_gene: TRBV28
CDR3aa: CASSLMGPNTEAFF

v_gene: TRBV7-9
CDR3aa: CASSLDAFF

v_gene: TRBV7-9
CDR3aa: CASSGRVVYNEQFF

v_gene: TRBV7-9
CDR3aa: CASSFLIGEQFF

v_gene: TRBV18
CDR3aa: CASSPKDEQFF

v_gene: TRBV29-1
CDR3aa: CSVEDLTGSTDTQYF

v_gene: TRBV11-3
CDR3aa: CASSLGDGEAFF

v_gene: TRBV4-2
CDR3aa: CASSQVTGNTEAFF

v_gene: TRBV6-6
CDR3aa: CASALGGPTDTQYF

v_gene: TRBV6-6
CDR3aa: CASNPTGSLQYF

v_gene: TRBV11-2
CDR3aa: CASSLAFPGTGRSEQYF

v_gene: TRBV30
CDR3aa: CAWKGQAISGNTIYF

v_gene: TRBV7-9
CDR3aa: CASSLTSYEQYF

v_gene: TRBV2
CDR3aa: CASSPGQGRYTEAFF

v_gene: TRBV2
CDR3aa: CASSADTRASQYF

v_gene: TRBV15
CDR3aa: CATSRGREYNEQFF

v_gene: TRBV18
CDR3aa: CASSQDRGDTSNQPQHF

v_gene: TRBV19
CDR3aa: CASRALGGRTYGYTF

v_gene: TRBV6-5
CDR3aa: CASRNRGETNEKLFF

v_gene: TRBV4-1
CDR3aa: CASSRSGLGNQPQHF

v_gene: TRBV7-9
CDR3aa: CASSVKGGASQYF

v_gene: TRBV28
CDR3aa: CASSFGRQDGYTF

v_gene: TRBV5-8
CDR3aa: CASRSPGAYGYTF

v_gene: TRBV15
CDR3aa: CATSRQRQGPNEKLFF

v_gene: TRBV18
CDR3aa: CASSYGTGGTYEQYF

v_gene: TRBV29-1
CDR3aa: CREEGMSKNIQYF

v_gene: TRBV5-8
CDR3aa: CASSFEGAAWGGNQPQHF

v_gene: TRBV18
CDR3aa: CASSPPGTHNQPQHF

v_gene: TRBV21-1
CDR3aa: CASSKGPGGGFSYEQYF

v_gene: TRBV27
CDR3aa: CASRGGTTEAFF

v_gene: TRBV5-6
CDR3aa: CASSLGGYDTEAFF

v_gene: TRBV7-7
CDR3aa: CASSPQGLAGNEQYF

v_gene: TRBV7-9
CDR3aa: CASSLPSRAETQYF

v_gene: TRBV18
CDR3aa: CASSPVAGQGEQYF